A single sample gave rise to the 23 T cell receptor beta chains below, sequenced in a study of blood T cell repertoires in COVID-19. The assay was immunoSEQ multiplex PCR, and TCRdb's table has in-frame clones only and misses some. The repertoire holds around 160,000 clones, 75% to 90% seen once, with about an eighth in the top ten. The sequenced material came from PBMCs or T cells enriched from blood (not recorded which). The receptors come from a woman aged 55-69 years who had recovered from COVID-19.

J is TRBJ2-7 and V is TRBV29-1; 7 bases align to TRBD2. V shed 8 bases and J 1 base; nucleotides not matched to a gene: 11. Germline values: CDR1 SQVTM, CDR2 ANQGSEA. This CDR3 contains 14 residues. CDR3 loop: CSCWGIAGSYEQYF. DNA of the CDR3: TGCAGCTGCTGGGGGATAGCGGGTTCCTACGAGCAGTACTTC.

CDR3 in DNA: TGTGCCAGCAGCGGAGACAGGGAAGGGTGGGAGACCCAGTACTTC. Translating it yields CASSGDREGWETQYF. The V and J genes are TRBV7-9 and TRBJ2-5; 7 bases agree with TRBD1. V lost 5 bases and J lost 5; bases outside the gene matches: 11. CDR3 length: 15 residues. Germline V gives CDR1 SEHNR, CDR2 FQNEAQ (reference sequence).

The rearrangement joins TRBV9 to TRBJ1-1; no clear D. Looked up from germline, CDR1 is SGDLS and CDR2 is YYNGEE. This CDR3 is built from 13 residues. V was pared by 2 bases and J by 3 bases, with 8 bases between. CDR3 protein: CASSVGGYTEAFF. The CDR3 DNA follows: TGTGCCAGCAGCGTCGGAGGCTACACTGAAGCTTTCTTT.

This rearrangement joins TRBV5-5 to TRBJ1-2; TRBD1 matches 9 bases. The CDR3 contains 17 residues. J gave up 3 bases and V 0 bases, and 9 bases lay outside the gene matches. Looked up from germline, CDR1 is SGHKS and CDR2 is YYEKEE (reference sequence). CDR3 in amino acids: CASSLDPLGQGYYGYTF. The CDR3 region has the DNA TGTGCCAGCAGCTTGGACCCCCTAGGACAGGGGTACTATGGCTACACCTTC.

The DNA of the CDR3 is TGTGCCTGGAGACGTTGGGGGCGGAACACTGAAGCTTTCTTT. It yields the protein CAWRRWGRNTEAFF. The gene calls are TRBV30 and TRBJ1-1; perhaps TRBD1 as D (6 bases). The V end lost 3 bases, the J end lost 1 base, and 12 bases lay between the germline ends. Germline-derived CDR1 and CDR2 are GTSNPN and SVGIG (reference sequence). CDR3 length equals 14 residues. The whole variable domain, remainder taken from reference TRBV30 and TRBJ1-1, is SQTIHQWPATLVQPVGSPLSLECTVEGTSNPNLYWYRQAAGRGLQLLFYSVGIGQISSEVPQNLSASRPQDRQFILSSKKLLLSDSGFYLCAWRRWGRNTEAFFGQGTRLTVV.

The chain recombines TRBV10-3 with TRBJ1-2; D remains ambiguous. V lost 0 bases, J lost 5 bases, and 13 bases lay in between. This CDR3 is 15 amino acids long. Per the germline V gene, CDR1 is ENHRY and CDR2 is SYGVKD. The CDR3 bases are TGTGCCATCAGTGAGTCGTCGAGGGTGGAGTATGGCTACACCTTC. Translating gives CAISESSRVEYGYTF.

This chain connects TRBV28 to TRBJ2-4, with D maybe TRBD1 (5 bases). The V gene lost 6 bases and the J gene lost 6 bases, with 15 bases spanning the gap. CDR3 length: 14 residues. The germline CDR1 and CDR2 sequences are MDHEN and SYDVKM. The CDR3 nucleotides are TGTGCCAGCAGGGAGCCAGGGTGGGGAAACATTCAGTACTTC. It codes for CASREPGWGNIQYF.

The chain combines TRBV5-4 with TRBJ1-4; D is unresolved. This CDR3 contains 13 residues. V shed 2 bases and J shed 4 bases, with 6 bases lying between them. CDR1 is SGHNT and CDR2 is YYREEE in the germline V gene (reference sequence). CDR3 bases: TGTGCCAGCAGCTTCCGGGGTAATGAAAAACTGTTTTTT. It yields the protein CASSFRGNEKLFF.

This clone was detected a few times. The rearrangement joins TRBV5-1 to TRBJ1-1, with D possibly TRBD1 on 5 matching bases. The germline V gene encodes CDR1 SGHRS and CDR2 YFSETQ. Trimming stripped 0 bases from V and 11 bases from J, with 14 bases between. The CDR3 has 13 amino acids. The CDR3 DNA reads TGCGCCAGCAGCTTGGATCTGGGGGGGATTGCTTTCTTT. It codes for CASSLDLGGIAFF.

Only a few counts were recorded for this clone. V is TRBV10-3 and J is TRBJ2-3; D may be TRBD1 (7 bases). Looked up from germline, CDR1 is ENHRY and CDR2 is SYGVKD. V dropped 2 bases and J dropped 4 bases, with 13 bases sitting between them. The CDR3 length is 15 residues. The CDR3 protein is CAISETSRGADTQYF. CDR3 in DNA: TGTGCCATCAGTGAGACTAGCAGGGGGGCAGATACGCAGTATTTT.

The CDR3 nucleotides read TGTGCCAGCAGCGCAGTTGGGGGGTTTTACGAGCAGTACTTC. It is translated as CASSAVGGFYEQYF. The J gene is TRBJ2-7, the V gene TRBV7-2; maybe TRBD2 (6 bases). This CDR3 region has 14 residues. Deletions cut 5 bases from V and 4 bases from J, with 15 bases between. In germline, CDR1 is SGHTA, CDR2 FQGNSA.

The DNA of the CDR3 is TGCGCCAGCAGCTTGGTGGGACAGGGGGCTGAAGCTTTCTTT. Amino acids: CASSLVGQGAEAFF. V gene TRBV5-1 combines with J gene TRBJ1-1; 11 bases agree with TRBD1. Germline trimming cut 0 bases from V and 6 bases from J; bases unmatched to any gene: 1. Germline CDR1 is SGHRS and CDR2 is YFSETQ. The CDR3 contains 14 residues. The full variable domain, rest sourced from reference TRBV5-1 and TRBJ1-1, is KAGVTQTPRYLIKTRGQQVTLSCSPISGHRSVSWYQQTPGQGLQFLFEYFSETQRNKGNFPGRFSGRQFSNSRSEMNVSTLELGDSALYLCASSLVGQGAEAFFGQGTRLTVV.

V is TRBV9 and J is TRBJ1-6; D is possibly TRBD1 (5 bases). Germline V gives CDR1 SGDLS, CDR2 YYNGEE. The V end lost 0 bases, the J end lost 10 bases, and 17 bases lay between the germline ends. This CDR3 is 16 amino acids long. The CDR3 nucleotides are TGTGCCAGCAGCGTAGACGGGGACTCATCCCAGTCACCCCTCCACTTT. Translated: CASSVDGDSSQSPLHF.

A few counts support this clone. J is TRBJ1-5 and V is TRBV5-1; 7 bases map to TRBD1. J was trimmed by 4 bases and V by 0 bases; bases with no gene match: 4. CDR3 length: 15 amino acids. The V gene's germline CDR1 is SGHRS and CDR2 YFSETQ. This CDR3 reads CASSLGDSLNQPQHF. CDR3 DNA: TGCGCCAGCAGCTTGGGGGACAGTTTAAATCAGCCCCAGCATTTT.

V is TRBV5-6 and J is TRBJ1-3; D might be TRBD1 (6 bases). The germline V gene has CDR1 SGHDT and CDR2 YYEEEE. The CDR3 runs to 16 residues. Trimming cost V 2 bases and J 0 bases, with 12 bases left between them. CDR3 protein: CASSFRGIGSGNTIYF. CDR3 sequence (DNA): TGTGCCAGCAGCTTCAGGGGAATAGGCTCTGGAAACACCATATATTTT.

The CDR3 DNA reads TGTGCTAGTGGTTTGGCAGGACAAGAGACCCAGTACTTC. Its translation is CASGLAGQETQYF. This chain connects TRBV12-5 to TRBJ2-5; D gene unclear. V gave up 1 base and J gave up 2 bases, with 5 bases separating them. Germline lookup yields CDR1 LGHNT and CDR2 FRNRAP. This CDR3 region has 13 residues.

This chain uses TRBV7-2 with TRBJ2-1; no clear D gene. The CDR3 extends over 14 amino acids. Germline V lookup: CDR1 SGHTA, CDR2 FQGNSA. Trimming took 2 bases from V and 5 from J, leaving 10 bases between them. The CDR3 coding sequence is TGTGCCAGCAGCTTACCGACTGGAAACAATGAGCAGTTCTTC. This translates into CASSLPTGNNEQFF. The full variable domain, its missing parts supplied by reference TRBV7-2 and TRBJ2-1, is GAGVSQSPSNKVTEKGKDVELRCDPISGHTALYWYRQSLGQGLEFLIYFQGNSAPDKSGLPSDRFSAERTGGSVSTLTIQRTQQEDSAVYLCASSLPTGNNEQFFGPGTRLTVL.

This sequence joins TRBV2 and TRBJ2-7; maybe TRBD1 (6 bases). Germline lookup yields CDR1 SNHLY and CDR2 FYNNEI. With 6 bases removed from V and 0 bases from J, the gap between germline ends came to 9 bases. This CDR3 comprises 13 residues. The CDR3 coding sequence is TGTGCCAGCAGCGGACAGTTCTCCTACGAGCAGTACTTC. It specifies CASSGQFSYEQYF.

V gene TRBV18 combines with J gene TRBJ1-1; 8 bases are shared with TRBD1. Trimming at V came to 1 base and at J to 7 bases, leaving 11 bases not matched to a gene. This CDR3 region has 16 residues. Germline loops: CDR1 KGHSH, CDR2 LQKENI. This CDR3 reads CASSPRQGARIDEAFF. CDR3 coding DNA: TGTGCCAGCTCACCACGGCAGGGGGCCCGAATAGATGAAGCTTTCTTT.

The chain carries TRBV7-9 and TRBJ2-2; TRBD2 agrees at 10 bases. Looked up from germline, CDR1 is SEHNR and CDR2 is FQNEAQ (reference sequence). The CDR3 has 17 residues. V gave up 5 bases and J gave up 1 base; unmatched junction bases: 7. The CDR3 sequence: CASSPKAGGMNTGELFF. The CDR3 DNA sequence: TGTGCCAGCAGCCCGAAAGCGGGAGGGATGAACACCGGGGAGCTGTTTTTT.

This clone was detected a few times. The chain links TRBV10-3 to TRBJ2-5, with TRBD2 matching 9 bases. Germline V CDR1 and CDR2: ENHRY, SYGVKD. This CDR3 is 15 amino acids long. V shed 8 bases and J 7 bases; nucleotides not matched to a gene: 14. CDR3 sequence: CAIASAGGGTGTQYF. CDR3 bases: TGTGCCATCGCTTCAGCGGGGGGCGGAACAGGGACCCAGTACTTC.

The genes are TRBV5-1 and TRBJ2-3; the D is unclear. CDR1 SGHRS and CDR2 YFSETQ come from the germline V gene. Trimming took 0 bases from V and 0 from J, leaving 17 bases between them. The CDR3 length is 18 residues. CDR3 in DNA: TGCGCCAGCAGCTTGGGCTTGGTTGATGTAACTAGCACAGATACGCAGTATTTT. Residues: CASSLGLVDVTSTDTQYF.

This rearrangement joins TRBV19 to TRBJ2-5; 12 nucleotides match TRBD2. Germline CDR1 reads LNHDA; CDR2 reads SQIVND (reference sequence). CDR3 length equals 15 residues. V gave up 5 bases and J gave up 9 bases; unmatched junction bases: 10. CDR3 residues: CASSASGRAKTAQYF. The DNA for the CDR3 is TGTGCCAGTAGTGCTAGCGGGAGGGCTAAGACTGCCCAGTACTTC.